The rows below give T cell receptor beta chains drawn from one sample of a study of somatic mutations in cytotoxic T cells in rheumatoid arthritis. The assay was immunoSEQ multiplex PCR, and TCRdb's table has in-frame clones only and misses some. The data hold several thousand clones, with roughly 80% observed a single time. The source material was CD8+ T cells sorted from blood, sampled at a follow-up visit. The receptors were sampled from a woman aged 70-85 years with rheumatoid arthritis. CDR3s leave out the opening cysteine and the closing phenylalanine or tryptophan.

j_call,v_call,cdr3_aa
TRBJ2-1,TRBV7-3,ASSLGAGTGGFYNEQF
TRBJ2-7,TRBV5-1,ASSFGWDRGYEQY
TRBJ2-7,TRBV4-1,ASSQDRVLYEQY
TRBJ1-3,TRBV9,ASSEGYTIY
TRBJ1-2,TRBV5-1,ASSGGGDIVPLGYGYT
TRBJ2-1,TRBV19,ATQGAYNEQF
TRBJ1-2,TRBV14,ASSQVEGWDGYT
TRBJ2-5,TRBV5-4,ASSGGRFQETQY
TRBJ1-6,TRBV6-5,ASRGQGSNNSPLH
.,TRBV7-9,ASSHTLAGGPPNSYEQY
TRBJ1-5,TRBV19,ASRRGNQPQH
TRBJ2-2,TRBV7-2,ASSLWGTGELF
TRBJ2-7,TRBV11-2,ASSLEVGQGLLYEQY
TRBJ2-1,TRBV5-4,ASSLLAGGLDEQF
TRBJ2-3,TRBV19,ASSISSAHLTDTQY
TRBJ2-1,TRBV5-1,ASSLGQGDEQF
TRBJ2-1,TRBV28,ASSFYSNEQF
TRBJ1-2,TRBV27,ASSLSPGGYGYT